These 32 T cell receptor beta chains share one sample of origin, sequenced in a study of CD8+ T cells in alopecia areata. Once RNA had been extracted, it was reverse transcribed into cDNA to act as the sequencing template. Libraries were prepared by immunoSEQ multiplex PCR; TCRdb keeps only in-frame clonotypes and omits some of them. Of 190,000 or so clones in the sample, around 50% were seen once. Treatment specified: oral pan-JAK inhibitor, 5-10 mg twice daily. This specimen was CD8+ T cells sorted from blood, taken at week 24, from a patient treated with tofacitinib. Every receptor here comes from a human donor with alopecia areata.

CDR3 sequence (DNA): TGCAGCGTTGCTACAGGGGGCTACGAGCAGTACTTC. Translated: CSVATGGYEQYF. The rearrangement links TRBV29-1 to TRBJ2-7, with 8 bases lining up with TRBD1. From germline, CDR1 is SQVTM and CDR2 ANQGSEA. The CDR3 is made up of 12 amino acids. V lost 4 bases, J lost 3 bases, and 2 bases stayed unmatched.

The CDR3 nucleotides read TGTGCCAGCAGTTACTCGGGGGACAGCAATCAGCCCCAGCATTTT. Residues: CASSYSGDSNQPQHF. This chain connects TRBV6-5 to TRBJ1-5, with D perhaps TRBD1 (5 bases). Germline V gene sequence: CDR1 MNHEY, CDR2 SVGAGI. The length of the CDR3 is 15 residues. Trimming shortened V by 0 bases and J by 1 base, and 7 bases separated the two germline ends.

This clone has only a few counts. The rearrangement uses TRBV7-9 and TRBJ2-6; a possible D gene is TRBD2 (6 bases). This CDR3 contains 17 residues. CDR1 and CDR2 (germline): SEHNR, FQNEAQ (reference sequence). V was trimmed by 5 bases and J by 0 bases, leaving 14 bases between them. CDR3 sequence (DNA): TGTGCCAGCAGCCCCCTCCCGGGGGACTCTGGGGCCAACGTCCTGACTTTC. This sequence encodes CASSPLPGDSGANVLTF.

CDR3 coding DNA: TGTGCCAGCAGTTTACCAAGCGGGCCAGAGACCCAGTACTTC. Amino acids: CASSLPSGPETQYF. This chain connects TRBV28 to TRBJ2-5; tentative D call: TRBD2 (6 bases). V was cut by 2 bases and J by 4 bases, with 11 bases left in between. CDR3 length: 14 amino acids. CDR1 is MDHEN and CDR2 is SYDVKM in the germline V gene.

This chain's CDR3 is CASTFLGQGAEQYF. The CDR3 DNA sequence: TGTGCCAGCACCTTCTTGGGACAGGGGGCAGAGCAGTACTTC. The rearrangement links TRBV7-9 to TRBJ2-7, with 12 positions matching TRBD1. Looked up from germline, CDR1 is SEHNR and CDR2 is FQNEAQ (reference sequence). There are 14 residues in the CDR3. With V trimmed by 7 bases and J by 7 bases, 8 bases remained unmatched.

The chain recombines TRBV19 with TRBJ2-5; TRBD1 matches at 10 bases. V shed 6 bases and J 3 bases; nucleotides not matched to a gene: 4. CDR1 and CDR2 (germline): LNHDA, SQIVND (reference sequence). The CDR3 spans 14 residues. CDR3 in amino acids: CASSEGTGEETQYF. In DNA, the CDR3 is TGTGCCAGTAGCGAGGGGACAGGGGAAGAGACCCAGTACTTC. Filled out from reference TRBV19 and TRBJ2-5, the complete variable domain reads DGGITQSPKYLFRKEGQNVTLSCEQNLNHDAMYWYRQDPGQGLRLIYYSQIVNDFQKGDIAEGYSVSREKKESFPLTVTSAQKNPTAFYLCASSEGTGEETQYFGPGTRLLVL.

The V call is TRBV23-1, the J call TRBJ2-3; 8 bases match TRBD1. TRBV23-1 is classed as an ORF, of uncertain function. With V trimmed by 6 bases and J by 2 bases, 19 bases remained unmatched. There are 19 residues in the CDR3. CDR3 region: CASRKHEGLADRVTDTQYF. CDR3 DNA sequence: TGCGCCAGCAGAAAGCACGAAGGTCTCGCGGACAGGGTCACAGATACGCAGTATTTT.

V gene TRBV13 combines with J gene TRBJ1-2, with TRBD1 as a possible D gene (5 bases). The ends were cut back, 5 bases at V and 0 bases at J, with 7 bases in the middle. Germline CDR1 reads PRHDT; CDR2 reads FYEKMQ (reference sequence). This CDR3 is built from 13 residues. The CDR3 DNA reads TGTGCCAGCAGCCAGACAGCTAACTATGGCTACACCTTC. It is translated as CASSQTANYGYTF.

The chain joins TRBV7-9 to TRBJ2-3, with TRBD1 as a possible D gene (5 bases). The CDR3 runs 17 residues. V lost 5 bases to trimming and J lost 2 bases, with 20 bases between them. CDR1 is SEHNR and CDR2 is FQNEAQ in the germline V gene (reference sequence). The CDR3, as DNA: TGTGCCAGCAGCAATATCAAGGGGATGTGGGACACAGATACGCAGTATTTT. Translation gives CASSNIKGMWDTDTQYF.

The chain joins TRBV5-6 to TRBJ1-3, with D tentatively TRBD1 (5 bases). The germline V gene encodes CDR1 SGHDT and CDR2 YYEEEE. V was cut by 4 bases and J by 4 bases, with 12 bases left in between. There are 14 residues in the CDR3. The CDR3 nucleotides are TGTGCCAGCAGCCCGGGACCCAGGGGAAACACCATATATTTT. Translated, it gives CASSPGPRGNTIYF.

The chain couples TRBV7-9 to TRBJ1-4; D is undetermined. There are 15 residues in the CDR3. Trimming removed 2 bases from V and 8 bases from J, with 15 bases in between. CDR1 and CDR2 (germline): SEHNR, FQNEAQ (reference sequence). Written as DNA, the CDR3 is TGTGCCAGCAGCTTATCACCGCAGCTCGGGGAAAAACTGTTTTTT. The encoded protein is CASSLSPQLGEKLFF.

The CDR3 DNA sequence: TGTGCCAGCAGTCCCTCCCTCGGCGATACGCAGTATTTT. The encoded protein is CASSPSLGDTQYF. The genes are TRBV6-5 and TRBJ2-3; D gene unclear. V lost 5 bases and J lost 6, with 12 bases in between. The CDR3 contains 13 residues. In germline, CDR1 is MNHEY, CDR2 SVGAGI.

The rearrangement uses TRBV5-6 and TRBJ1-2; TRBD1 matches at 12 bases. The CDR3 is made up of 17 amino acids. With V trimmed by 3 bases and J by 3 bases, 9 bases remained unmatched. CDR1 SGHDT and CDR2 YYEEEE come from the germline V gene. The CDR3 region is CASSSPGTGGWYYGYTF. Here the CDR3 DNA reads TGTGCCAGCAGCTCCCCCGGGACAGGGGGCTGGTACTATGGCTACACCTTC. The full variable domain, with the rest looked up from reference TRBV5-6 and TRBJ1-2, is DAGVTQSPTHLIKTRGQQVTLRCSPKSGHDTVSWYQQALGQGPQFIFQYYEEEERQRGNFPDRFSGHQFPNYSSELNVNALLLGDSALYLCASSSPGTGGWYYGYTFGSGTRLTVV.

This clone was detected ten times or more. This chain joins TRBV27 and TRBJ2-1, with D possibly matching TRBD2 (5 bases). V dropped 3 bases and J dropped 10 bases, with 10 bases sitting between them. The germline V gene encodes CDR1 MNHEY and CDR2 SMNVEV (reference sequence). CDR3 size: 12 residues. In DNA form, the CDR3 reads TGTGCCAGCAGTTTTCCGTCGGGGGAGCAGTTCTTC. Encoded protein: CASSFPSGEQFF.

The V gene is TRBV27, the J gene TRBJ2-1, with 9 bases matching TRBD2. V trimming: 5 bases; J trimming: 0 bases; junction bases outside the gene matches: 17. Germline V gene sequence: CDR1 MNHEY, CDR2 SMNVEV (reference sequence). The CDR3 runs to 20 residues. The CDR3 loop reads CASSLRASGDTASSYNEQFF. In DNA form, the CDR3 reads TGTGCCAGCAGTCTCAGGGCTAGCGGGGATACTGCGAGCTCCTACAATGAGCAGTTCTTC.

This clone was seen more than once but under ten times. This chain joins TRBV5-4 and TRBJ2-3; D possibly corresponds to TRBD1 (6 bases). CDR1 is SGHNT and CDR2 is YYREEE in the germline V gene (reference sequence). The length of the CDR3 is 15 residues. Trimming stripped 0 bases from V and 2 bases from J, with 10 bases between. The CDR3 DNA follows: TGTGCCAGCAGCTTGGAGCAGGGGTACACAGATACGCAGTATTTT. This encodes CASSLEQGYTDTQYF.

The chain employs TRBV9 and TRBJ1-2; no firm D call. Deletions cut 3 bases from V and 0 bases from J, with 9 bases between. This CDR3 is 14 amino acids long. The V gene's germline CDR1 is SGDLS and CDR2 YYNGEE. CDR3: CASSGRRTNYGYTF. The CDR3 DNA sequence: TGTGCCAGCAGCGGCAGACGGACTAACTATGGCTACACCTTC.

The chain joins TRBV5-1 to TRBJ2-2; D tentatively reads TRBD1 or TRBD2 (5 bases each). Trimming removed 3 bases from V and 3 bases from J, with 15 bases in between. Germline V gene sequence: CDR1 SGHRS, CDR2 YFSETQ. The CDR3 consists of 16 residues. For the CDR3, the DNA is TGCGCCAGCAGCTCGCAAGAGGGGATACACACCGGGGAGCTGTTTTTT. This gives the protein CASSSQEGIHTGELFF.

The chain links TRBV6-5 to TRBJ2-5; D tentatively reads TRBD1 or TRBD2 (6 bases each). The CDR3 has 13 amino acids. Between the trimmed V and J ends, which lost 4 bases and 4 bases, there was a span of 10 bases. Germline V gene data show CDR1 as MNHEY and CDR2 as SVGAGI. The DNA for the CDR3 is TGTGCCAGCAGTTTATGGGGGGCAGAGACCCAGTACTTC. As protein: CASSLWGAETQYF.

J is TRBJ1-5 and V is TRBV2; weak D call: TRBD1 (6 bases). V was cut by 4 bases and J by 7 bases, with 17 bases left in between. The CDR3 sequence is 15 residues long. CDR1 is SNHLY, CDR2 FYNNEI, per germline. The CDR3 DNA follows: TGTGCCAGCAGTGTCTCACGGGGGCGCTTGCAGCCCCAGCATTTT. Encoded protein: CASSVSRGRLQPQHF.

The CDR3 loop is CASSFGNEQFF. As DNA, the CDR3 is TGTGCCAGCAGCTTCGGCAATGAGCAGTTCTTC. This chain joins TRBV11-3 and TRBJ2-1; the D is unclear. Germline V gene data show CDR1 as SGHNT and CDR2 as YENEEA. The CDR3 sequence is 11 residues long. Trimming stripped 3 bases from V and 6 bases from J, with 3 bases between.

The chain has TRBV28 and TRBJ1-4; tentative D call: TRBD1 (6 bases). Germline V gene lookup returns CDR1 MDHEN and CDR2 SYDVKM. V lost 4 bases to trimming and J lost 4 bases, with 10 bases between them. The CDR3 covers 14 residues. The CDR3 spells CASSSLQGNEKLFF. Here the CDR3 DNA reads TGTGCCAGCAGTTCCTTACAGGGTAATGAAAAACTGTTTTTT.

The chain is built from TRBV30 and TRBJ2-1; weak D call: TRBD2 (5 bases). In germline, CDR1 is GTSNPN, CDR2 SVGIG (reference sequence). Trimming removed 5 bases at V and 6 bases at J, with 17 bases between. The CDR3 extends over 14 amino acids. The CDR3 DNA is TGTGCCTGGTGCCCCGGATACGGGATCAATGAGCAGTTCTTC. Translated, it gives CAWCPGYGINEQFF.

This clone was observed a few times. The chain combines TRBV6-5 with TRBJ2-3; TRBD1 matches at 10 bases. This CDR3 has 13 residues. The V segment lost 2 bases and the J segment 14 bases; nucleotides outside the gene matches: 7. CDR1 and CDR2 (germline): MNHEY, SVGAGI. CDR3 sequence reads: CASSYVTGQGLYF. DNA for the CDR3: TGTGCCAGCAGTTACGTGACGGGACAGGGGTTGTATTTT.

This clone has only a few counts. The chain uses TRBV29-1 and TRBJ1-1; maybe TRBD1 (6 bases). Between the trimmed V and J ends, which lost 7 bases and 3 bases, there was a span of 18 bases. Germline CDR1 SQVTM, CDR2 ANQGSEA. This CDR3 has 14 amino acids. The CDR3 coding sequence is TGCAGCGCTATACACAGGGAATGGGACACTGAAGCTTTCTTT. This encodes CSAIHREWDTEAFF. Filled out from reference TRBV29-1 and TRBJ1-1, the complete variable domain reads SAVISQKPSRDICQRGTSLTIQCQVDSQVTMMFWYRQQPGQSLTLIATANQGSEATYESGFVIDKFPISRPNLTFSTLTVSNMSPEDSSIYLCSAIHREWDTEAFFGQGTRLTVV.

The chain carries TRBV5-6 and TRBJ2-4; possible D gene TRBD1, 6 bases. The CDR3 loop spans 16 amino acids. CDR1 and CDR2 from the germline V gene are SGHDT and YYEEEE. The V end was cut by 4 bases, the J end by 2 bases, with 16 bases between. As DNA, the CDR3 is TGTGCCAGCAGCCCACCCAGGGACACCCCCAAAAACATTCAGTACTTC. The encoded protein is CASSPPRDTPKNIQYF.

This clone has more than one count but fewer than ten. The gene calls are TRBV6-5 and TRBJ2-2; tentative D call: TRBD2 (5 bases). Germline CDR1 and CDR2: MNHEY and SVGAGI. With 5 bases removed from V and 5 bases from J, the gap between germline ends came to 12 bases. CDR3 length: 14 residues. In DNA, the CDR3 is TGTGCCAGCAGTATTGGACTGAGGACCGGGGAGCTGTTTTTT. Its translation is CASSIGLRTGELFF.

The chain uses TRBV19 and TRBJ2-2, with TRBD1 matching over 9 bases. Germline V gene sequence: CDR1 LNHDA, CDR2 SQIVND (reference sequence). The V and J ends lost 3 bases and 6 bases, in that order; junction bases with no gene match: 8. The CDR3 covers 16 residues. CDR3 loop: CASSIPRTGVAGELFF. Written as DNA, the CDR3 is TGTGCCAGTAGTATCCCCCGGACAGGGGTGGCCGGGGAGCTGTTTTTT.

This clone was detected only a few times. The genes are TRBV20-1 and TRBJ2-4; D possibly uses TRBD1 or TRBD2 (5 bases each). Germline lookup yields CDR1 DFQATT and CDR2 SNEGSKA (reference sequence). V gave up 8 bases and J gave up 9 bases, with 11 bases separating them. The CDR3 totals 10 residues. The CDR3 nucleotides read TGCAGTTCCGGGGCCCCCATTCAGTACTTC. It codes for CSSGAPIQYF.

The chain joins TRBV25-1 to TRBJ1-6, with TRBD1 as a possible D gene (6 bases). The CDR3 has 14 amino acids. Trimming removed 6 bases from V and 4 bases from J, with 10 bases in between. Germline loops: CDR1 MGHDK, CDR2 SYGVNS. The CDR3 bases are TGTGCCAGCAGCTCCGGACAGTATAATTCACCCCTCCACTTT. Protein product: CASSSGQYNSPLHF.

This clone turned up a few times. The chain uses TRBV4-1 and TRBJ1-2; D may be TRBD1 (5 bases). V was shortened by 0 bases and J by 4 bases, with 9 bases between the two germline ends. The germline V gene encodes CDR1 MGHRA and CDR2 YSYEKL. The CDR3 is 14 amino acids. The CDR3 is CASSQDGGVYGYTF. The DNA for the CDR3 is TGCGCCAGCAGCCAAGATGGGGGAGTCTATGGCTACACCTTC.

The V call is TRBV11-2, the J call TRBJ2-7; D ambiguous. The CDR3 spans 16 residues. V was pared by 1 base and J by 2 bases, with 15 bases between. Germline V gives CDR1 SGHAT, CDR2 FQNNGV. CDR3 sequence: CASSLVGSGTPYEQYF. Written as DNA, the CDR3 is TGTGCCAGCAGCTTAGTGGGTTCGGGCACCCCCTACGAGCAGTACTTC.